This is a list of T cell receptor beta chains from one sample in a study of neurological immune-mediated disorders. In TCRdb, the 5' RACE reads were re-called with MiXCR into one record per CDR3 protein. The table shows fewer than 85,000 distinct CDR3 sequences, with over 15% occurring only once. Input material: PBMCs. Receptors originate from a middle-aged woman in good health. Each CDR3 is given with its conserved first and last residue. The D gene is left open where the match is weak. Part of the rows lack a size; the others show once, few, many or a class for expanded clones.

size: many; J: TRBJ2-1; length: 12; V: TRBV20-1; D: NA; CDR3: CSARARLNEQFF; DNA: TGCAGTGCTAGAGCCAGACTCAATGAGCAGTTCTTC
size: many; J: TRBJ1-5; length: 15; V: TRBV9; D: NA; CDR3: CASSADPSGNQPQHF; DNA: TGTGCCAGCAGCGCCGACCCTTCAGGCAATCAGCCCCAGCATTTT
size: many; J: TRBJ1-2; length: 17; V: TRBV6-2/TRBV6-3; D: NA; CDR3: CASSYSKTGPFDYGYTF; DNA: TGTGCCAGCAGTTACTCGAAGACAGGACCTTTCGACTATGGCTACACCTTC
size: many; J: TRBJ2-6; length: 18; V: TRBV28; D: NA; CDR3: CASSSKDRQFSGANVLTF; DNA: TGTGCCAGCAGTTCCAAAGACAGGCAATTCTCTGGGGCCAACGTCCTGACTTTC
size: many; J: TRBJ2-7; length: 16; V: TRBV20-1; D: NA; CDR3: CSASPGRPGTPHEQYF; DNA: TGCAGTGCTTCTCCGGGCCGACCCGGGACTCCACACGAGCAGTACTTC
size: few; J: TRBJ2-7; length: 17; V: TRBV15; D: NA; CDR3: CATSSLWTASSSYEQYF; DNA: TGTGCCACCAGCAGCCTGTGGACAGCCTCGAGCTCCTACGAGCAGTACTTC
size: many; J: TRBJ2-1; length: 15; V: TRBV7-9; D: TRBD2; CDR3: CASSPTTSGGLLQFF; DNA: TGTGCCAGCAGCCCCACGACTAGCGGGGGGCTACTCCAGTTCTTC
size: many; J: TRBJ2-7; length: 14; V: TRBV7-2; D: NA; CDR3: CASSLATGQFEQYF; DNA: TGTGCCAGCAGCTTAGCTACTGGGCAGTTTGAGCAGTACTTC
size: NA; J: TRBJ2-3; length: 14; V: TRBV20-1; D: TRBD2; CDR3: CSVLAGAITDTQYF; DNA: TGCAGTGTACTAGCGGGGGCGATCACAGATACGCAGTATTTT
size: NA; J: TRBJ2-1; length: 16; V: TRBV4-3; D: TRBD1; CDR3: CASSQIPGQGKDEQFF; DNA: TGCGCCAGCAGCCAGATCCCGGGACAGGGGAAGGATGAGCAGTTCTTC
size: NA; J: TRBJ2-5; length: 16; V: TRBV15; D: NA; CDR3: CATSREPSGNQETQYF; DNA: TGTGCCACCAGCAGAGAACCTTCAGGGAACCAAGAGACCCAGTACTTC
size: few; J: TRBJ2-7; length: 15; V: TRBV14; D: TRBD1; CDR3: CASSQGWTGPYEQYF; DNA: TGTGCCAGCAGCCAAGGTTGGACAGGCCCGTACGAGCAGTACTTC
size: NA; J: TRBJ2-1; length: 19; V: TRBV10-2; D: NA; CDR3: CASSEDPSRWDSIYNEQFF; DNA: TGCGCCAGCAGTGAAGACCCCTCAAGATGGGATTCTATTTACAATGAGCAGTTCTTC
size: many; J: TRBJ1-2; length: 13; V: TRBV10-3; D: NA; CDR3: CATPGGGRDGYTF; DNA: TGTGCCACCCCGGGAGGTGGAAGGGATGGCTACACCTTC
size: many; J: TRBJ2-1; length: 16; V: TRBV5-1; D: TRBD2; CDR3: CASSFSLAGPYNEQFF; DNA: TGCGCCAGCAGCTTTTCACTAGCGGGCCCCTACAATGAGCAGTTCTTC
size: many; J: TRBJ2-2; length: 14; V: TRBV29-1; D: NA; CDR3: CSVRRDPNTGELFF; DNA: TGCAGCGTTCGCCGGGACCCTAACACCGGGGAGCTGTTTTTT
size: many; J: TRBJ1-4; length: 13; V: TRBV29-1; D: NA; CDR3: CSVEGTDSGKLFF; DNA: TGCAGCGTTGAAGGTACCGACAGTGGGAAACTGTTTTTT
size: NA; J: TRBJ2-3; length: 18; V: TRBV10-3; D: TRBD2; CDR3: CAISESGGTSGDTDTQYF; DNA: TGTGCCATCAGTGAGTCGGGGGGGACTAGCGGAGACACAGATACGCAGTATTTT
size: many; J: TRBJ1-2; length: 13; V: TRBV6-6; D: NA; CDR3: CASSSYGGGGYTF; DNA: TGTGCCAGCAGTTCATACGGGGGCGGGGGCTACACCTTC
size: NA; J: TRBJ1-1; length: 13; V: TRBV9; D: NA; CDR3: CASRSRLNNEAFF; DNA: TGTGCCAGCCGCTCCCGTTTAAATAATGAAGCTTTCTTT
size: many; J: TRBJ2-7; length: 13; V: TRBV27; D: NA; CDR3: CASSLQGGYEQYF; DNA: TGTGCCAGCAGTTTACAGGGCGGGTACGAGCAGTACTTC
size: many; J: TRBJ2-3; length: 16; V: TRBV29-1; D: NA; CDR3: CSVEGGALLLPDTQYF; DNA: TGCAGCGTTGAGGGGGGGGCCCTGTTGCTGCCCGATACGCAGTATTTT
size: many; J: TRBJ1-2; length: 15; V: TRBV4-3; D: NA; CDR3: CASSPKHGTGYGYTF; DNA: TGCGCCAGCAGCCCTAAACATGGTACAGGGTATGGCTACACCTTC
size: many; J: TRBJ2-5; length: 15; V: TRBV5-1; D: TRBD2; CDR3: CASSAGTSLQETQYF; DNA: TGCGCCAGCAGCGCAGGGACTAGCCTCCAAGAGACCCAGTACTTC